This T cell receptor beta chain was captured in a study of cytomegalovirus exposure and HLA in healthy donors. Overall study findings and caveats: Most TCR sequences were seen very rarely across donors, but some public TCRs occurred in many. TCR beta chains numbering roughly 150 were designated cytomegalovirus-associated.

The data were produced by immunoSEQ multiplex PCR, yet TCRdb's version contains in-frame clones alone and is incomplete. The sample records 150,000 to 200,000 clones, 91% being singletons. Comments on this clone: Its antigen is unidentified.

The source material was PBMCs. The sequence was obtained from a woman aged 18-29 years in good health and CMV-seropositive.

The CDR3 sequence is CASSQAGLATQYF. CDR3 sequence (DNA): TGTGCCAGCAGCCAAGCGGGACTAGCTACGCAGTATTTT. This sequence joins TRBV14 and TRBJ2-3; 9 nucleotides align to TRBD2. The germline V gene encodes CDR1 SGHDN and CDR2 FVKESK. The CDR3 consists of 13 residues. V lost 1 base, J lost 8 bases, and 1 base stayed unmatched. The whole variable domain, filled in from reference TRBV14 and TRBJ2-3, reads EAGVTQFPSHSVIEKGQTVTLRCDPISGHDNLYWYRRVMGKEIKFLLHFVKESKQDESGMPNNRFLAERTGGTYSTLKVQPAELEDSGVYFCASSQAGLATQYFGPGTRLTVL.